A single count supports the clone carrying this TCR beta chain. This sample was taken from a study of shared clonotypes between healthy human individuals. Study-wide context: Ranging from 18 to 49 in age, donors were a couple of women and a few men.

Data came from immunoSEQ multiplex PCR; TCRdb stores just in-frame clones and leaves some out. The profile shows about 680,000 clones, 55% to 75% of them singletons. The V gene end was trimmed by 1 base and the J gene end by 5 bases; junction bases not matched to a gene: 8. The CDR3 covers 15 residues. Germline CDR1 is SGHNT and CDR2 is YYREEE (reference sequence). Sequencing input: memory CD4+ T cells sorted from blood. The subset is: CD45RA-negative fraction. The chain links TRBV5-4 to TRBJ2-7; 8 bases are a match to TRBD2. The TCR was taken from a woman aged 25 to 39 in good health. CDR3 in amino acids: CASSLSAGGNDEQYF. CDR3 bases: TGTGCCAGCAGCTTGAGTGCGGGGGGAAACGACGAGCAGTACTTC.